This TCR beta chain was captured by sequencing in a study of blood T cell repertoires in COVID-19 (dated by TCRdb to about 2020). General notes on the study: The collaborator samples originated in the United States, Italy and Spain and spanned the acute and convalescent phases of COVID-19. The material from the prospective study consisted of cDNA or gDNA derived from T cells, B-cell-depleted T cells, or PBMCs. Samples were obtained from the ongoing ImmuneRACE study (first 160 participants) and from 1,000 to 1,500 subjects provided by 6 global collaborators. The repertoires were made available in a free public database intended to serve as a resource for research on the immune response to SARS-CoV-2. Sample metadata almost always included a de-identified subject ID, COVID-19 status, age in years and sex. Subjects who had been exposed to COVID-19, were actively infected with it, or had recovered from it provided the deeply sampled blood TCRbeta repertoires that made up the dataset. Where HLA class I and class II types were available, the types were taken from metadata supplied by the sample provider, not from assay-based typing.

The germline V gene supplies CDR1 ENHRY and CDR2 SYGVKD. Here V drops 2 bases and J drops 7 bases, and the junction holds 10 bases not matched to any gene. The cysteine opens and the phenylalanine closes a CDR3 of 17 amino acids. The sequence is cut down to CDR3 DNA, 51 bases in frame from base 1. TCRbeta CDR3 regions were amplified from genomic DNA using the immunoSEQ Assay, a bias-controlled multiplex PCR. As for the original processing: The number of nucleated cells in each sample was estimated by amplification of reference gene primers within the assay. To quantify the absolute abundance of each unique TCRbeta CDR3 rearrangement, sequence reads were collapsed and filtered. For each sample, productive Simpson clonality was calculated by taking the square root of Simpson's diversity index across productive rearrangements. In TCRdb, the immuneACCESS table is reduced to in-frame sequences with V and J assigned. These tables do not hold every clone; where another copy was compared, an unresolved V gene accounts for under half, and the others remain unexplained. Clone size and V and J calls were adopted from that table, with D and trimming inferred from the DNA. This sample is represented by 100,000 or so clones; over 85% of them were singletons. The ten largest account for approximately 5.1% of the sample.

The collaborating institutions used their own protocols to collect whole blood in K2EDTA tubes. Collaborator samples were shipped for TCRbeta analysis as frozen whole blood, isolated PBMCs, or DNA extracted from either sample type. This clone was recorded only once. It has no known antigen specificity. No clone much larger than this one lies a single base away; base qualities are absent. Results the study describes overall, beyond this receptor: The quantity of clinical and demographic metadata differed by source and by participant and was supplied without curation.

This receptor was taken from a man in his 70s with acute or convalescent COVID-19. Recombination linked TRBV10-3 to TRBJ2-3; 12 nucleotides in the junction match TRBD2. The sample comprised peripheral blood. The encoded CDR3 is CAISERSTSGGANTQYF. The nucleotide sequence reads TGTGCCATCAGTGAGCGCTCGACTAGCGGGGGTGCGAATACGCAGTATTTT.